This is a list of T cell receptor beta chains from one sample in a study of blood T cell repertoires in COVID-19. Profiled with immunoSEQ multiplex PCR; TCRdb holds only in-frame clones, not every one. Of fewer than 150,000 clones listed, more than 80% are singletons. Sequencing was done on a sample of peripheral blood. The receptors originated from a human donor in a cohort sampled during active COVID-19. Each CDR3 is given with its conserved first and last residue.

v_call,cdr3_aa
TRBV28,CASSSFGEQFF
TRBV7-6,CASSLEGMQGNTEAFF
TRBV6-6,CASQGGSLNTEAFF
TRBV19,CASQPLRGISNQPQHF
TRBV2,CASSGLKETQYF
TRBV30,CAWSEGSGGSQETQYF
TRBV19,CASSIGGWGNQPQHF
TRBV12-5,CASGLTRGMRETQYF
TRBV15,CATAELAGTTDTQYF
TRBV19,CASSIWTAQETQYF
TRBV7-9,CASSLGTGRETQYF
TRBV29-1,CSVVGTASTDTQYF
TRBV19,CASSIGNGNYGYTF
TRBV19,CASSTREVLTGELFF
TRBV15,CATSRQGQVPGEAFF
TRBV5-1,CASSLQGIGEKLFF
TRBV5-1,CASSDGTSRTDTQYF
TRBV5-1,CASSPQGLETQYF
TRBV7-9,CASSPSAGGGETQYF
TRBV6-6,CASSYSLAGAPYEQYF
TRBV5-5,CASSLEGGWGQPQHF
TRBV6-5,CAISREVNTEAFF
TRBV4-1,CASSQGLAGDYEQYF
TRBV9,CASSASRGTEAFF
TRBV7-3,CASSQAGGSTDTQYF
TRBV5-4,CASSYTGAQAYEQYF
TRBV5-1,CASSRGQGARVQETQYF
TRBV4-2,CASSQEIGWAGELFF
TRBV7-2,CASSSLAGNTGELFF
TRBV2,CASSRDKGGYTF
TRBV6-5,CASSLAGGTDTQYF
TRBV7-2,CASSSLTEQYF
TRBV7-2,CASSLNSFGEAFF
TRBV6-4,CASSEQGGGQETQYF
TRBV11-2,CASSFLPTVQETQYF
TRBV19,CASSVPGYYGYTF
TRBV5-1,CASSRSGSSYEQYF
TRBV6-2/TRBV6-3,CASSYGGGRETQYF
TRBV7-2,CASSLALDFSYEQYF
TRBV2,CASTFQETQYF
TRBV2,CASSEVVTGGTLFF
TRBV27,CASSPRQGALTEAFF
TRBV3-1/TRBV3-2,CATQGVDNEQFF
TRBV5-1,CASSLGARARVVYNEQFF
TRBV10-2,CASSERGPLEEKLFF
TRBV5-1,CASSSGQGAEGYTF
TRBV6-2/TRBV6-3,CASSHTRETDTQYF
TRBV4-3,CASSQLAGGTDTQYF
TRBV2,CASSDSGGRRETQYF
TRBV5-1,CASSLVNEQYF
TRBV30,CAWTLGGGNTIYF
TRBV2,CASSLTDNGSPLHF
TRBV6-2/TRBV6-3,CASSYSPGGSGGTQYF
TRBV24-1,CATSDSFQETQYF
TRBV5-1,CASSLIGGENTEAFF